The present entry profiles one T cell receptor (beta chain) with its context. Its specificity is not known. This CDR3 comprises 14 residues. The V gene's germline CDR1 is ENHRY and CDR2 SYGVKD. Trimming took 2 bases from V and 4 from J, leaving 8 bases between them. This sample was included in a study of cytomegalovirus exposure and HLA in healthy donors. Amplification used 60 Vbeta primers and 13 Jbeta primers. Sequenced by immunoSEQ multiplex PCR; TCRdb stores in-frame clones only, minus some. This repertoire includes 190,000 or so clones. Findings and caveats of the study: Several of the most significant clusters appeared linked to common viral pathogens, based on a later analysis. Reports indicated that the classifier achieved high specificity and sensitivity in diagnosing cytomegalovirus status. As a later analysis revealed, the rate of TCR association differed by HLA locus, with DRB1 most and HLA-C fewest.

The clonotype comes from a boy aged 10-17 years in good health and CMV-seronegative. Sequences were obtained from PBMCs. The J gene is TRBJ2-2, the V gene TRBV10-3; D gene unclear. For the CDR3, the DNA is TGTGCCATCAGTGAGCGAGGCAGCACCGGGGAGCTGTTTTTT. Its translation: CAISERGSTGELFF.